Below, one T cell receptor (beta chain) is given with its context. Its antigen is not known. A read error is possible here, since a much larger clone lies one base away. There were TCR beta CDR3 regions amplified from RNA transcripts. A first-round RT-PCR of the TCR CDR3 used the HTBI primer set. One entry per CDR3 protein results from TCRdb running MiXCR on the multiplex PCR reads. The data contain 550,000 to 700,000 distinct CDR3 sequences, 40% to 55% of them singletons. Together with thyroid ultrasound, orbital computed tomography, serum thyroxine and TRAb, clinical symptoms were used for diagnoses. The sample belongs to a study of T cells in Graves' hyperthyroidism and ophthalmopathy. The study's findings and limits: Ophthalmopathy and stable hyperthyroidism were told apart by a 13 V-J model. Ophthalmopathy prediction by the model preceded onset by a median about 6 months.

The germline gives CDR1 SGHRS, CDR2 YFSETQ. The CDR3 loop spans 14 amino acids. The sequencing input was peripheral blood or thyroid tissue (not recorded which). The chain is built from TRBV5-1 and TRBJ1-1; D is perhaps TRBD1 (6 bases). This clonotype originated in an adult woman with Graves' disease, either hyperthyroidism or ophthalmopathy (not recorded which). This CDR3 is CASRLDSLSTEAFF. The CDR3 DNA reads TGCGCCAGCAGGTTGGACAGCCTGAGCACTGAAGCTTTCTTT. The full variable domain, completed using reference TRBV5-1 and TRBJ1-1, is KAGVTQTPRYLIKTRGQQVTLSCSPISGHRSVSWYQQTPGQGLQFLFEYFSETQRNKGNFPGRFSGRQFSNSRSEMNVSTLELGDSALYLCASRLDSLSTEAFFGQGTRLTVV.